The T cell receptor beta chain under discussion was sequenced for a study of T cell responses to AZD1222 COVID-19 vaccine (dated by TCRdb to the early 2020s). Some background on the complete study: AZD1222 recipients given second doses at about 4 weeks or at about 12 weeks were pooled, since spike-specific TCR depth and breadth were not found to differ between the two schedules. TCR sequencing covered about 230 trial participants: 207 given two doses of AZD1222 and approximately 26 given two doses of MenACWY control vaccine. Trial participants were enrolled by age into subgroups of 18-55, 56-69 and 70-plus years, and around 140, 26 and 57 TCR-sequenced participants, respectively, were included in these subgroups. Here is what the overall study found, with its caveats: The 56-69-year group was small, and its depth increase did not reach significance, likely because of low power. Epitopes outside the regions mutated in the B.1.351 and B.1.1.7 variants were reportedly recognized by nearly half of the unique spike-specific TCRs. After two AZD1222 doses, spike-specific TCR breadth and depth were significantly higher than at day 0 and than in MenACWY recipients. Because no day 14 peak-response samples were available, repertoires were characterized only after the peak T cell response. Participants were mostly white British, with more females than males. The authors suggested clonal diversity may have been underestimated. Conclusions about previously exposed vaccinees are limited because only six or seven AZD1222 recipients were SARS-CoV-2 seropositive at baseline. The vaccine-associated CD4 TCRs covered the entire spike protein, and the dominant responses fell in regions 160-218 and 743-854.

The CDR3 regions of human TCRbeta chains were analyzed by immunosequencing. In the source study's methods: TCRs in the repertoires were matched against a reference library of SARS-CoV-2-specific TCRs that had been generated with the MIRA antigen-specificity platform. Breadth meant the fraction of unique TCRs that were SARS-CoV-2-associated, whereas depth meant the fraction of total T cells that were SARS-CoV-2-associated. Using the MIRA data, each spike-specific TCR was mapped to the spike region that the TCR reacts to and placed in a CD4 or CD8 class. Log10-transformed breadth and depth values were compared by one-way ANOVA with Sidak's multiple comparisons tests. The table was pulled from immuneACCESS by TCRdb, which kept in-frame rearrangements only. Such tables lose some clones; where checked, under half of the loss comes from unresolved V genes, and the rest has no known cause. D and trimming come from the DNA, and the V and J calls and clone size come from that table. Within this sample are some 180,000 clones, with approximately 92% of them counted one time only. Roughly 1.5% of the sample rests with the top ten.

A word on this clone: It has no known antigen specificity. Base qualities are not recorded, but no much larger clone differs from it by a single base.

Sample time point, as interpreted from the label and publication: baseline before first vaccination. The vaccinee samples were drawn from two UK trials, COV001 and COV002, one of which was a single-blind randomized controlled phase 2/3 trial testing AZD1222 (ChAdOx1 nCoV-19) in healthy adults. For TCRbeta chain sequencing, PBMC samples from trial participants were taken at day 0 and at day 28 after the second dose. Here the sequenced sample was peripheral blood, taken on day 0 of AZD1222 vaccination. The sequence was obtained from an adult in good health.

DNA sequence: TGTGCCAGCAGCTTAGTGTCGGGGTTCCCAGATACGCAGTATTTT. It translates to CASSLVSGFPDTQYF. The V gene is TRBV7-8 and the J gene is TRBJ2-3, and possibly TRBD2, on 5 matching bases. The germline ends are 12 bases apart after V is trimmed by 1 base and J by 4 bases. Including the terminal cysteine and phenylalanine, the CDR3 comprises 15 residues. The kept DNA is CDR3 alone, 45 bases in frame from the first base. CDR1 SGHVS and CDR2 FQNEAQ are derived from the germline V gene.